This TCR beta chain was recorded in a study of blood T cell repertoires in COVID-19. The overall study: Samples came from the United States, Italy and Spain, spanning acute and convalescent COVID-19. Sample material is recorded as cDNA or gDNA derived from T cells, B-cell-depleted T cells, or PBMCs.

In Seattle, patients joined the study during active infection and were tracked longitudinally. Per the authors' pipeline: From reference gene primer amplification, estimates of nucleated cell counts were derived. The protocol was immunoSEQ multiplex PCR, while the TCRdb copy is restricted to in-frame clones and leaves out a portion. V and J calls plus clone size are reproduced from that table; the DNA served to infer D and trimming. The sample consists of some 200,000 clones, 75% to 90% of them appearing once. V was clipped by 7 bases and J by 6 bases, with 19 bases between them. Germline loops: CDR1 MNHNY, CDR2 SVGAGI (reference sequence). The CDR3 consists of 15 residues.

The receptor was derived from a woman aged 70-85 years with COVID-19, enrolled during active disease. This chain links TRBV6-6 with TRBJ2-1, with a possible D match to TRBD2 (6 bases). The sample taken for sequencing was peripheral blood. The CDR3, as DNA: TGTGCCAGCACCATAAGGACGGGGGAGATCAATGAGCAGTTCTTC. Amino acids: CASTIRTGEINEQFF.